These T cell receptor beta chains were read from a single sample in a study of PD-1 blockade in classical Hodgkin lymphoma. Clones were read by immunoSEQ multiplex PCR, and TCRdb kept only the in-frame ones, dropping some. There are about 62,000 clones in the sample; 88% occur only once, and around 13% lies in the top ten. The sample was peripheral blood mononuclear cells (PBMCs), taken at baseline. The receptors shown here come from a human donor with classical Hodgkin lymphoma. Each CDR3 is given with its conserved first and last residue. The D gene is left open where the match is weak. Not every row has a clone size; where given, it reads once, few, many or a size class.

clone_size	v_call	d_call	j_call	cdr3_aa	cdr3_nt
.	TRBV18	.	TRBJ2-7	CASSPLQVGAYEQYF	TGTGCCAGCTCACCACTACAGGTTGGGGCCTACGAGCAGTACTTC
.	TRBV7-9	TRBD1	TRBJ1-2	CASSWGQGVGGYTF	TGTGCCAGCAGCTGGGGACAGGGGGTCGGTGGCTACACCTTC
few	TRBV7-8	.	TRBJ2-3	CASIFGRGASTDTQYF	TGTGCCAGCATTTTCGGAAGGGGGGCGAGCACAGATACGCAGTATTTT
.	TRBV5-6	.	TRBJ1-2	CASSRVQYMGLTF	TGTGCCAGCAGCCGAGTACAGTATATGGGGCTCACCTTC
.	TRBV7-9	.	TRBJ1-1	CASSLVWARRTEAFF	TGTGCCAGCAGCTTAGTTTGGGCTCGGCGGACTGAAGCTTTCTTT
.	TRBV7-9	TRBD2	TRBJ2-3	CATDSGRADTQYF	TGTGCCACTGACTCGGGGAGGGCAGATACGCAGTATTTT
.	TRBV6-5	TRBD1	TRBJ1-2	CASRRDRGSYGYTF	TGTGCCAGCAGAAGGGACAGGGGAAGCTATGGCTACACCTTC
.	TRBV9	TRBD2	TRBJ2-1	CASSESSGYFFHNEQFF	TGTGCCAGCAGCGAATCTAGCGGGTACTTCTTCCACAATGAGCAGTTCTTC
.	TRBV19	.	TRBJ2-3	CASSIMAVSTDTQYF	TGTGCCAGTAGTATAATGGCGGTTAGCACAGATACGCAGTATTTT
.	TRBV5-1	.	TRBJ1-2	CASSRAMDRGYSYTF	TGCGCCAGCAGCCGCGCTATGGACAGAGGATATAGCTACACCTTC
.	TRBV10-2	.	TRBJ2-2	CASRTPTGELFF	TGCGCCAGCAGAACCCCCACCGGGGAGCTGTTTTTT
.	TRBV30	.	TRBJ1-5	CAWSVRGSDGPQHF	TGTGCCTGGAGTGTACGGGGCAGTGATGGGCCCCAGCATTTT
.	TRBV5-4	.	TRBJ1-2	CASSSMAGGWGYTF	TGTGCCAGCAGCTCCATGGCCGGGGGCTGGGGCTACACCTTC
.	TRBV18	.	TRBJ2-3	CASSPEQLIRTDTQYF	TGTGCCAGCTCACCAGAACAATTGATACGCACAGATACGCAGTATTTT
.	TRBV18	TRBD1	TRBJ1-2	CASSPLGDSYGYTF	TGTGCCAGCTCACCCCTTGGGGACAGCTATGGCTACACCTTC
.	TRBV5-1	TRBD1	TRBJ2-2	CASSLLLDRFPNTGELFF	TGCGCCAGCAGCTTGTTACTGGACAGGTTCCCGAACACCGGGGAGCTGTTTTTT
once	TRBV6-4	TRBD2	TRBJ2-3	CASSLSGGANTQYF	TGTGCCAGCAGCCTAAGCGGGGGGGCCAATACGCAGTATTTT
few	TRBV9	.	TRBJ2-7	CASSAPSGPSYEQYF	TGTGCCAGCAGCGCCCCTTCGGGACCCAGCTACGAGCAGTACTTC
.	TRBV9	.	TRBJ2-7	CASSPGQKERRSSYEQYF	TGTGCCAGCAGCCCGGGACAAAAGGAGAGGAGAAGCTCCTACGAGCAGTACTTC
.	TRBV5-1	TRBD1	TRBJ2-3	CASRTGTGGRNTQYF	TGCGCCAGCAGAACCGGGACAGGGGGTCGGAATACGCAGTATTTT
medium-sized	TRBV4-1	.	TRBJ1-1	CASSQAGPREAFF	TGCGCCAGCAGCCAAGCCGGTCCCCGTGAAGCTTTCTTT